Sequencing of this T cell receptor (beta chain) was carried out in a study of shared clonotypes between healthy human individuals (dated by TCRdb to 2018 to 2021). Background on the whole study: A few men and two women, aged 18 to 49 years, made up the cohort. For each donor, three plates each were used for CD4 naive and CD4 memory, two plates were used for CD8 naive, and one plate was used for CD8 memory. To estimate repertoire size and how much clonotypes are shared between individuals, the study performed deep sequencing of blood TCR repertoires from five healthy adults. Different laboratories and diverse techniques were used to prepare libraries and sequence TCR repertoires, to increase sequencing depth and limit assay-specific biases. Leukapheresis yielded between about 0.94 and 9 billion PBMCs per donor. Study-wide findings and limitations: Naive subsets generally had larger estimated clonotype richness than memory subsets did. When several donors were compared, the shared fraction of clonotypes was about 5% for naive CD4, around 4% for naive CD8, roughly 2.5% for memory CD4, and 0.35% to 0.4% for memory CD8. Only blood was sampled, and tissue TCR repertoires likely differ from those in blood. Even with the large sequencing depth, rarefaction of the sorted-subset datasets indicated that sequencing was incomplete. Because the study included only a small number of donors, the genetic and exposure-history diversity represented was limited. Clonotypes shared by all four sorted-subset donors showed higher generation probabilities than non-shared clonotypes. Pairwise subsampling indicated that sequencing depth was expected to affect the degree of clonotype sharing among donors.

From a lookup of the germline V gene (reference sequence), CDR1 and CDR2 are MNHNY and SVGAGI. The CDR3 holds 13 amino acids from the cysteine to the phenylalanine. Only the CDR3 portion is preserved as DNA: 39 bases, with reading frame beginning at the first base. The germline V end is reduced by 4 bases and the J end by 8 bases; junction bases left unmatched: 6. Regarding this clone: Its cognate antigen has yet to be identified. It has no much larger one-base neighbor in the sample; base qualities were not kept.

The donors were healthy, HIV-negative adults who had no recently reported acute infections or vaccinations. All donors were Caucasian adults living in Nashville, Tennessee, USA. CD4+ T cells were enriched by magnetic negative selection, after which naive cells were positively selected on CD45RA and the negative fraction was taken as the memory subset. After blood collection by leukapheresis, PBMCs were isolated using Ficoll-Histopaque density gradient centrifugation and then cryopreserved in the vapor phase of liquid nitrogen. Purity and quantity of every magnetically sorted T cell population were checked by analytical flow cytometry. Genomic DNA was isolated from every sorted fraction and measured by UV absorbance on a Nanodrop 2000c. Using the deep immunoSEQ assay, TCR CDR3 regions were amplified from genomic DNA by multiplex PCR. Genomic DNA extracted from each cell subset was distributed evenly over all wells of several immunoSEQ 96-well plates, and each plate served as one replicate. For sorted subsets, approximately 190 ng of genomic DNA, equivalent to some 30,000 T cell genomes, went into each replicate PCR. Purified libraries were quantified with a Qubit 3.0 fluorometer, sized on a Bioanalyzer 2100, and re-quantified with the KAPA Library Quantification kit. Each immunoSEQ 96-well plate was sequenced on its own single-read 150-cycle Illumina NextSeq 550 flow cell. On the authors' methods: Because only junctional sequences without quality scores were contained in the immunoSEQ output, filtering matching that applied to full-length reads could not be performed. Sequences were annotated with PyIR, a Python wrapper for IgBLAST v1.9, and V/J genes and CDR3 were assigned using IMGT germline references. Any read was removed if the V/J assignment was weak (E-value above 1e-6), the CDR3 was missing, or the read contained stop codons, out-of-frame junctions, or ambiguous translated residues. A V3J clonotype was defined by an identical inferred V gene, J gene, and CDR3 amino acid sequence. Percentage overlap between repertoires was calculated by dividing the number of shared unique clonotypes by the size of the smaller repertoire. Richness of each repertoire was evaluated using RTK rarefaction, the Chao1 estimator, and Recon v2.1 estimates of unobserved clonotypes. Generation probabilities for all TCRbeta clonotypes obtained by the gDNA method from a few donors were computed using OLGA. As stored in TCRdb, this immuneACCESS dataset retains in-frame rearrangements with V and J assigned. A fraction of the clones does not appear; measured against another copy, unresolved V genes explain less than half of the discrepancy, and the remainder lacks a known reason. V and J calls plus clone size are reproduced from that table; the DNA served to infer D and trimming. The sample data list roughly 2.6 million clones, and around 94% of these were observed just once. Clones ranked in the top ten supply around 0.14% of the sample.

Sequencing was performed on naive CD4+ T cells sorted from blood. In the paper's terms, the cell subset or site label means: CD45RA+ positively selected. This chain is built from TRBV6-6 and TRBJ1-2; TRBD1 lines up with 8 middle nucleotides. The clonotype comes from a man aged 18 to 29 in good health. The nucleotide sequence is TGTGCCAGCAGTTCGACAGGGGAGGGAGGCTACACCTTC. Translated, this gives CASSSTGEGGYTF.